Described below is a single T cell receptor beta chain sequence and its context. Its cognate antigen is unknown. TCRdb fed the multiplex PCR reads into MiXCR, producing one record per CDR3 protein. The repertoire includes some 140,000 distinct CDR3 sequences, roughly 20% of them detected once, and over 2% sits in the top ten. Samples came from axillary lymph nodes draining the breast cancer. This specimen comes from a study of breast tumors, draining lymph nodes, adjacent tissues. Study results and limitations: Tumor TCR diversity was below lymph nodes but above nontumor tissue.

CDR3 length: 15 amino acids. V shed 1 base and J 6 bases; nucleotides not matched to a gene: 4. The germline V gene has CDR1 SGHRS and CDR2 YFSETQ. This TCR was recovered from a female donor with breast cancer. Some clones in this sample may be carry-over from other donors' samples. Sequencing was performed on axillary lymph node tissue. V gene TRBV5-1 combines with J gene TRBJ2-1, with 10 bases identical to TRBD2. Here the CDR3 reads CASSLTSGILNEQFF. CDR3 in DNA: TGCGCCAGCAGCTTGACTAGCGGGATCCTCAATGAGCAGTTCTTC.